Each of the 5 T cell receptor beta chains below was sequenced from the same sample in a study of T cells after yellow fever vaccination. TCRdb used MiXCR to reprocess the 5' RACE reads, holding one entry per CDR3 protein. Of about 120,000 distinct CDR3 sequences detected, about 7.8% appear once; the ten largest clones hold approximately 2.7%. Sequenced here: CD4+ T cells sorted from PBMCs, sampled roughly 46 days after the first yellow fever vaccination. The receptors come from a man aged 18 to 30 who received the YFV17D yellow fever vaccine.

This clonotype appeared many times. The CDR3 is CASRIAGGESHEQFF. The CDR3 nucleotides read TGTGCCAGCAGAATAGCGGGGGGGGAATCCCATGAGCAGTTCTTC. This chain links TRBV14 with TRBJ2-1, with 11 bases matching TRBD2. The germline gives CDR1 SGHDN, CDR2 FVKESK. V lost 6 bases, J lost 8 bases, and 9 bases stayed unmatched. CDR3 length: 15 residues.

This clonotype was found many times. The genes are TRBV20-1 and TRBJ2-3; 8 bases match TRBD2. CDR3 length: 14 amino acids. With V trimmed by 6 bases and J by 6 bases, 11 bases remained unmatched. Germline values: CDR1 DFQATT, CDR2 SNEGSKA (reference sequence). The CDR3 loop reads CSARSGRATDTQYF. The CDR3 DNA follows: TGCAGTGCCCGATCCGGGAGGGCGACGGATACGCAGTATTTT.

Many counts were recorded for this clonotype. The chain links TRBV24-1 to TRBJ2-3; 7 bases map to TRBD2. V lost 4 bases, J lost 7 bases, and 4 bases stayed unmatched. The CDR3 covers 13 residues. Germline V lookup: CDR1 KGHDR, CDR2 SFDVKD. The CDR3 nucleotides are TGTGCCACCAGTGACGGACTAGGATATACGCAGTATTTT. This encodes CATSDGLGYTQYF.

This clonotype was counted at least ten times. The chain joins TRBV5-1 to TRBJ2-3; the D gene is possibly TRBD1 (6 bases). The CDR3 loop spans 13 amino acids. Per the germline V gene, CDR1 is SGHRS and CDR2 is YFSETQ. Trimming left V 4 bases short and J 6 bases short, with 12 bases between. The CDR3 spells CASSPGRGDTQYF. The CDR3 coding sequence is TGCGCCAGCAGCCCGGGCAGGGGCGATACGCAGTATTTT.

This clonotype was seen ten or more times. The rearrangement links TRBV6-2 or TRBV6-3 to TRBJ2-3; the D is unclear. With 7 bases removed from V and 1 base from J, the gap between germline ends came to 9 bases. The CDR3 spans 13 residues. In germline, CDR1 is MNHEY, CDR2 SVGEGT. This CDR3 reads CASTYWGTDTQYF. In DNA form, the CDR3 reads TGTGCCAGCACCTACTGGGGCACAGATACGCAGTATTTT.